The 29 T cell receptor beta chains below all came from one sample that was sequenced in a study of shared clonotypes between healthy human individuals. The assay was immunoSEQ multiplex PCR, and TCRdb's table has in-frame clones only and misses some. Altogether roughly 640,000 clones are present, around 67% being singletons, with the ten largest covering approximately 1.8%. The sample taken for sequencing was memory CD4+ T cells sorted from blood. The subset here: CD45RA-negative fraction. All receptors come from a woman aged 25 to 39 in good health.

The genes are TRBV4-1 and TRBJ2-7; 7 nucleotides align to TRBD2. V lost 3 bases, J lost 4 bases, and 18 bases stayed unmatched. This CDR3 has 18 residues. The germline V gene encodes CDR1 MGHRA and CDR2 YSYEKL. CDR3 residues: CASSQAFGGLGAAYEQYF. CDR3 nucleotide sequence: TGCGCCAGCAGCCAGGCCTTCGGGGGGTTAGGGGCCGCTTACGAGCAGTACTTC.

This rearrangement joins TRBV28 to TRBJ2-3; a possible D gene is TRBD2 (5 bases). The V end lost 6 bases, the J end lost 12 bases, and 19 bases lay between the germline ends. This CDR3 spans 13 amino acids. From germline, CDR1 is MDHEN and CDR2 SYDVKM. CDR3 in DNA: TGTGCCAGCAGCCAGAGGGAGCGGAGCGCACAGTATTTT. This translates into CASSQRERSAQYF.

The rearrangement links TRBV11-2 to TRBJ1-1, with D perhaps matching TRBD1 (5 bases). Trimming took 5 bases from V and 3 from J, leaving 10 bases between them. The CDR3 is 13 amino acids. Germline CDR1 and CDR2: SGHAT and FQNNGV. The CDR3 DNA reads as TGTGCCAGCAGCCAGTCGGGGGACACTGAAGCTTTCTTT. This codes for CASSQSGDTEAFF.

Worth noting for this clone: This may be a read error: a much more frequent sequence differs by one nucleotide. Other DNA sequences in this specimen translate into the identical CDR3. The rearrangement uses TRBV7-6 and TRBJ1-1; D is perhaps TRBD1 (6 bases). In germline, CDR1 is SGHVS, CDR2 FNYEAQ. V lost 3 bases and J 1 base, leaving 6 bases between the germline ends. This CDR3 spans 13 amino acids. As DNA, the CDR3 is TGTGCCAGCAGCTTGGGACAGAACACTGAAGCTTTCTTT. It is translated as CASSLGQNTEAFF. The full variable domain, completed using reference TRBV7-6 and TRBJ1-1, is GAGVSQSPRYKVTKRGQDVALRCDPISGHVSLYWYRQALGQGPEFLTYFNYEAQQDKSGLPNDRFSAERPEGSISTLTIQRTEQRDSAMYRCASSLGQNTEAFFGQGTRLTVV.

The genes are TRBV6-5 and TRBJ2-1, with 10 nucleotides matching TRBD1. The CDR3 consists of 16 residues. The germline CDR1 and CDR2 sequences are MNHEY and SVGAGI. V was pared by 4 bases and J by 5 bases, with 8 bases of the junction left unmatched. The CDR3 protein is CASSFQPGQGNNEQFF. The CDR3 bases are TGTGCCAGCAGTTTTCAACCGGGACAGGGGAACAATGAGCAGTTCTTC.

This clone turned up a few times. The chain couples TRBV5-1 to TRBJ1-1, with no clear D. This CDR3 has 14 residues. The germline V and J ends were trimmed by 0 bases and 2 bases, with 8 bases remaining between them. Germline V CDR1 and CDR2: SGHRS, YFSETQ. CDR3 residues: CASSLGSANTEAFF. CDR3 coding DNA: TGCGCCAGCAGCTTGGGTTCAGCCAACACTGAAGCTTTCTTT. Filled out from reference TRBV5-1 and TRBJ1-1, the complete variable domain reads KAGVTQTPRYLIKTRGQQVTLSCSPISGHRSVSWYQQTPGQGLQFLFEYFSETQRNKGNFPGRFSGRQFSNSRSEMNVSTLELGDSALYLCASSLGSANTEAFFGQGTRLTVV.

V gene TRBV11-2 combines with J gene TRBJ2-7, with D tentatively TRBD2 (7 bases). This CDR3 has 17 residues. V shed 2 bases and J shed 4 bases, with 21 bases lying between them. The germline V gene encodes CDR1 SGHAT and CDR2 FQNNGV. This chain's CDR3 is CASSLIRGGQGVYEQYF. CDR3 coding DNA: TGTGCCAGCAGCTTAATCCGCGGGGGCCAGGGAGTTTACGAGCAGTACTTC.

This rearrangement joins TRBV7-7 to TRBJ2-5; 16 bases map to TRBD2. The CDR3 runs 16 residues. Unmatched junction bases numbered 3, after V lost 3 bases and J lost 5 bases. Germline V gene data show CDR1 as SSHAT and CDR2 as FNYEAQ (reference sequence). CDR3 coding DNA: TGTGCCAGCAGCTTGGGACTAGCGGGAGGGAGGGAGACCCAGTACTTC. This encodes CASSLGLAGGRETQYF.

The J gene is TRBJ1-2, the V gene TRBV27; 9 bases fit TRBD1. V gave up 7 bases and J gave up 6 bases; unmatched junction bases: 21. CDR3 length: 18 amino acids. The V gene's germline CDR1 is MNHEY and CDR2 SMNVEV (reference sequence). CDR3 protein: CASTSVGGTGRKRNGYTF. Here the CDR3 DNA reads TGTGCCAGCACCTCGGTCGGAGGGACAGGGCGCAAAAGGAATGGCTACACCTTC.

This clone was detected only a few times. V usage is TRBV5-1 and J usage is TRBJ2-1; perhaps TRBD1 as D (5 bases). Per the germline V gene, CDR1 is SGHRS and CDR2 is YFSETQ. With 4 bases removed from V and 0 bases from J, the gap between germline ends came to 14 bases. This CDR3 comprises 16 residues. The chain's CDR3 is CASSTWGASSYNEQFF. CDR3 DNA sequence: TGCGCCAGCAGCACCTGGGGCGCCAGCTCCTACAATGAGCAGTTCTTC. The variable domain in full, completed from reference TRBV5-1 and TRBJ2-1, reads KAGVTQTPRYLIKTRGQQVTLSCSPISGHRSVSWYQQTPGQGLQFLFEYFSETQRNKGNFPGRFSGRQFSNSRSEMNVSTLELGDSALYLCASSTWGASSYNEQFFGPGTRLTVL.

The J gene is TRBJ2-3, the V gene TRBV19; D not certain. V was cut by 6 bases and J by 2 bases, with 15 bases left in between. CDR3 length equals 15 residues. Germline lookup yields CDR1 LNHDA and CDR2 SQIVND (reference sequence). CDR3 sequence: CASRGLVDSTDTQYF. CDR3 DNA: TGTGCCAGTAGAGGTCTTGTGGATTCCACAGATACGCAGTATTTT.

This clone has a handful of counts. Different DNA sequences within this sample yield the same CDR3. J is TRBJ2-7 and V is TRBV14; 7 nucleotides align to TRBD2. Germline V gene sequence: CDR1 SGHDN, CDR2 FVKESK. The junction had 5 bases not matched to a gene; V was cut back by 1 base and J by 2 bases. CDR3 length: 15 residues. The CDR3 protein is CASSQVAGVAYEQYF. The DNA of the CDR3 is TGTGCCAGCAGCCAAGTTGCGGGAGTGGCCTACGAGCAGTACTTC.

The chain couples TRBV28 to TRBJ2-7; D is possibly TRBD1 or TRBD2 (6 bases each). The V end lost 7 bases, the J end lost 3 bases, and 22 bases lay between the germline ends. CDR1 MDHEN and CDR2 SYDVKM come from the germline V gene. CDR3 length equals 16 residues. The CDR3 spells CASTPDWRGKVYEQYF. DNA of the CDR3: TGTGCCAGCACACCCGATTGGAGGGGGAAAGTCTACGAGCAGTACTTC.

The chain links TRBV7-8 to TRBJ1-5; possible D gene TRBD1, 5 bases. Trimming pared 1 base from V and 2 bases from J, leaving 15 bases between. The germline V gene encodes CDR1 SGHVS and CDR2 FQNEAQ. The CDR3 consists of 17 residues. CDR3 nucleotide sequence: TGTGCCAGCAGCTTAGGGATCCGTGGGGCCGGCAATCAGCCCCAGCATTTT. This encodes CASSLGIRGAGNQPQHF.

This rearrangement joins TRBV7-6 to TRBJ2-5, with 10 nucleotides matching TRBD2. Germline CDR1 is SGHVS and CDR2 is FNYEAQ. V shed 6 bases, J shed 2 bases, and the junction held 6 bases outside the gene matches. The CDR3 contains 15 residues. The CDR3 bases are TGTGCCAGCAGAAGGACTAGCGGCCTTCAAGAGACCCAGTACTTC. Protein: CASRRTSGLQETQYF.

This clone was counted between two and nine times. V and J are TRBV6-6 and TRBJ2-1, with a possible D match to TRBD1 (7 bases). Germline loops: CDR1 MNHNY, CDR2 SVGAGI (reference sequence). V was trimmed by 7 bases and J by 8 bases, leaving 21 bases between them. The CDR3 extends over 15 amino acids. The CDR3 sequence: CASTPGGQLFDEQFF. The CDR3 bases are TGTGCCAGCACCCCAGGGGGGCAATTATTCGATGAGCAGTTCTTC.

This chain joins TRBV27 and TRBJ2-5, with 9 bases that match TRBD2. CDR1 is MNHEY and CDR2 is SMNVEV in the germline V gene (reference sequence). The CDR3 consists of 20 residues. The V and J ends lost 7 bases and 5 bases, in that order; junction bases with no gene match: 26. The CDR3 DNA follows: TGTGCCAGCACCACCCCGAGGGCCCGAGAGGCGGGAGGGCCCTGTGAGACCCAGTACTTC. Its translation is CASTTPRAREAGGPCETQYF.

The gene calls are TRBV14 and TRBJ2-2, with 8 bases aligning to TRBD1. Germline CDR1 and CDR2: SGHDN and FVKESK. Trimming removed 5 bases from V and 8 bases from J; junction bases left unmatched: 7. CDR3 length: 14 residues. The CDR3 is CASSARQGPGELFF. Written as DNA, the CDR3 is TGTGCCAGCAGCGCACGACAGGGGCCGGGGGAGCTGTTTTTT.

The CDR3 DNA sequence: TGTGCCAGCAGCTCCGACAGGGCGAGGAGAGAAAAACTGTTTTTT. Encoded protein: CASSSDRARREKLFF. This sequence joins TRBV7-8 and TRBJ1-4; 7 bases line up with TRBD1. The CDR3 extends over 15 amino acids. Germline assignment: CDR1 SGHVS and CDR2 FQNEAQ. Germline trimming cut 4 bases from V and 8 bases from J; bases unmatched to any gene: 10.

The V and J genes are TRBV12-5 and TRBJ2-5; TRBD1 matches 7 bases. The CDR3 is made up of 14 amino acids. Germline lookup yields CDR1 LGHNT and CDR2 FRNRAP. Germline trimming cut 5 bases from V and 4 bases from J; bases unmatched to any gene: 7. The CDR3: CASGTDRVGETQYF. The DNA of the CDR3 is TGTGCTAGTGGTACCGACAGGGTGGGAGAGACCCAGTACTTC.

The chain employs TRBV15 and TRBJ1-1, with 9 bases aligning to TRBD1. The germline V gene encodes CDR1 LNHNV and CDR2 YYDKDF (reference sequence). The length of the CDR3 is 15 residues. The J segment lost 0 bases and the V segment lost 9 bases, leaving 8 bases of the junction unmatched. The CDR3 loop reads CATVGTGPMNTEAFF. The DNA for the CDR3 is TGTGCCACGGTTGGGACAGGGCCCATGAACACTGAAGCTTTCTTT. The entire variable domain, with the rest obtained from reference TRBV15 and TRBJ1-1, is as follows: DAMVIQNPRYQVTQFGKPVTLSCSQTLNHNVMYWYQQKSSQAPKLLFHYYDKDFNNEADTPDNFQSRRPNTSFCFLDIRSPGLGDTAMYLCATVGTGPMNTEAFFGQGTRLTVV.

To note about this clone: Other DNA sequences in this specimen translate into the identical CDR3. V usage is TRBV4-1 and J usage is TRBJ2-7; possible D gene TRBD2, 5 bases. The CDR3 covers 13 residues. Trimming stripped 0 bases from V and 6 bases from J, with 9 bases between. The germline V gene encodes CDR1 MGHRA and CDR2 YSYEKL. The DNA for the CDR3 is TGCGCCAGCAGCCAAGATCGAGGGATCGAGCAGTACTTC. It yields the protein CASSQDRGIEQYF.

The rearrangement joins TRBV29-1 to TRBJ2-2, with a weak D call TRBD1 (5 bases). CDR3 size: 16 residues. CDR1 is SQVTM and CDR2 is ANQGSEA in the germline V gene. Trimming removed 6 bases from V and 1 base from J, with 18 bases in between. The CDR3 sequence is CSVLGHETKNTGELFF. For the CDR3, the DNA is TGCAGCGTCCTGGGGCACGAGACAAAGAACACCGGGGAGCTGTTTTTT.

The rearrangement links TRBV28 to TRBJ1-1; tentatively, D is TRBD1 (5 bases). CDR1 MDHEN and CDR2 SYDVKM come from the germline V gene. The CDR3 totals 15 residues. Trimming took off 6 bases at V and 0 bases at J, with 14 bases between the two ends. The CDR3 loop is CASSRGEGMNTEAFF. The CDR3 DNA follows: TGTGCCAGCAGCCGGGGGGAGGGGATGAACACTGAAGCTTTCTTT. Together with reference TRBV28 and TRBJ1-1, the CDR3 gives the full variable domain: DVKVTQSSRYLVKRTGEKVFLECVQDMDHENMFWYRQDPGLGLRLIYFSYDVKMKEKGDIPEGYSVSREKKERFSLILESASTNQTSMYLCASSRGEGMNTEAFFGQGTRLTVV.

This clone was counted only a few times. The V gene is TRBV28, the J gene TRBJ1-2; D might be TRBD1 (5 bases). V lost 2 bases and J lost 5, with 12 bases in between. This CDR3 region has 14 residues. Germline CDR1 and CDR2: MDHEN and SYDVKM. This CDR3 reads CASSLLGGLYGYTF. The CDR3 coding sequence is TGTGCCAGCAGTTTACTCGGGGGATTATATGGCTACACCTTC.

The CDR3 spells CASSLGPGSGETQYF. As DNA, the CDR3 is TGCGCCAGCAGCTTAGGGCCTGGATCGGGGGAGACCCAGTACTTC. The V gene is TRBV5-1, the J gene TRBJ2-5; weak D call: TRBD2 (5 bases). V lost 2 bases and J lost 5, with 16 bases in between. Germline CDR1 and CDR2: SGHRS and YFSETQ. The CDR3 loop spans 15 amino acids.

Comment on this clone: The same CDR3 also results from other DNA sequences found in this sample. This sequence joins TRBV4-1 and TRBJ2-3; unclear D gene. This CDR3 comprises 14 residues. V was trimmed by 1 base and J by 2 bases, leaving 7 bases between them. Germline assignment: CDR1 MGHRA and CDR2 YSYEKL. This chain's CDR3 is CASSQVLITDTQYF. The CDR3 nucleotides are TGCGCCAGCAGCCAAGTCCTCATCACAGATACGCAGTATTTT.

The CDR3 DNA sequence: TGTGCCAGCAGCGACAATCGGCCCAAATACAGGGACTATGGCTACACCTTC. This codes for CASSDNRPKYRDYGYTF. The rearrangement uses TRBV28 and TRBJ1-2, with D maybe TRBD1 (6 bases). The ends were cut back, 6 bases at V and 3 bases at J, with 23 bases in the middle. CDR1 and CDR2 from the germline V gene are MDHEN and SYDVKM. The CDR3 covers 17 residues.

This chain links TRBV29-1 with TRBJ2-2, with 7 bases lining up with TRBD1. With 7 bases clipped from V and 6 bases from J, the junction kept 11 bases outside the gene matches. CDR1 is SQVTM, CDR2 ANQGSEA, per germline. This CDR3 is 14 amino acids long. CDR3 DNA sequence: TGCAGCGGCACACAGGGGACGACCGCCGGGGAGCTGTTTTTT. This gives the protein CSGTQGTTAGELFF.